This is a list of T cell receptor beta chains from one sample in a study of T cell responses to AZD1222 COVID-19 vaccine. Clones were sequenced by immunoSEQ multiplex PCR, and TCRdb holds only the in-frame ones, with some missing. The sample includes just under 95,000 clones, around 86% of them seen just once. Sequences were derived from peripheral blood, sampled on day 0 of AZD1222 vaccination. The origin of the receptors is an adult in good health. The CDR3 runs from the conserved cysteine through the conserved F or W. D genes are given only for firm matches. Clone size is given for some rows only: seen once, a few or many times, or a class if the clone is expanded.

J: TRBJ2-7
V: TRBV6-5
D: .
size: few
CDR3: CASSYKAFQSSYEQYF
DNA: TGTGCCAGCAGTTACAAGGCTTTTCAAAGCTCCTACGAGCAGTACTTC

J: TRBJ1-5
V: TRBV27
D: TRBD1
size: .
CDR3: CASSMGQRDQPQHF
DNA: TGTGCCAGCAGTATGGGACAGCGGGATCAGCCCCAGCATTTT

J: TRBJ1-3
V: TRBV21-1
D: .
size: .
CDR3: CASSIGCPSGGNTIYF
DNA: TGTGCCAGCAGCATAGGGTGTCCCTCTGGAGGAAACACCATATATTTT

J: TRBJ2-7
V: TRBV6-5
D: TRBD1
size: once
CDR3: CASSPPGQGAYEQYF
DNA: TGTGCCAGCAGTCCTCCCGGACAGGGGGCGTACGAGCAGTACTTC

J: TRBJ2-5
V: TRBV28
D: TRBD1
size: .
CDR3: CASSRTGTGTQETQYF
DNA: TGTGCCAGCAGTAGGACCGGGACAGGGACCCAAGAGACCCAGTACTTC

J: TRBJ2-1
V: TRBV29-1
D: TRBD1
size: .
CDR3: CSAGQGNEQFF
DNA: TGCAGCGCGGGACAGGGGAATGAGCAGTTCTTC

J: TRBJ2-3
V: TRBV2
D: TRBD2
size: .
CDR3: CASTPRPSGSIGDTQYF
DNA: TGTGCCAGCACCCCCCGGCCTAGCGGGAGTATAGGAGATACGCAGTATTTT

J: TRBJ1-3
V: TRBV7-2
D: TRBD1
size: .
CDR3: CASSLGTGVNTIYF
DNA: TGTGCCAGCAGCTTGGGGACAGGAGTAAACACCATATATTTT

J: TRBJ1-2
V: TRBV20-1
D: TRBD1
size: .
CDR3: CSASGRQGKNYGYTF
DNA: TGCAGTGCTAGTGGCCGACAGGGCAAAAACTATGGCTACACCTTC

J: TRBJ1-5
V: TRBV28
D: .
size: .
CDR3: CASSPPAGGGNQPQHF
DNA: TGTGCCAGCAGTCCCCCGGCGGGGGGGGGCAATCAGCCCCAGCATTTT

J: TRBJ2-3
V: TRBV11-2
D: .
size: .
CDR3: CASSSRPTRDTQYF
DNA: TGTGCCAGCAGCTCCCGACCGACGAGAGATACGCAGTATTTT

J: TRBJ1-2
V: TRBV30
D: .
size: .
CDR3: CAWSSGAGYTF
DNA: TGTGCCTGGAGCTCGGGCGCTGGCTACACCTTC

J: TRBJ1-1
V: TRBV7-2
D: .
size: .
CDR3: CASSPGQFEAFF
DNA: TGTGCCAGCAGCCCTGGACAATTTGAAGCTTTCTTT

J: TRBJ1-2
V: TRBV6-5
D: .
size: .
CDR3: CASRKPNYGYTF
DNA: TGTGCCAGCAGAAAACCTAACTATGGCTACACCTTC

J: TRBJ2-1
V: TRBV3-1/TRBV3-2
D: TRBD2
size: few
CDR3: CASSPPGGHNEQFF
DNA: TGTGCCAGCAGCCCTCCGGGAGGACACAATGAGCAGTTCTTC

J: TRBJ1-4
V: TRBV7-8
D: .
size: few
CDR3: CASSLAAGPNEKLFF
DNA: TGTGCCAGCAGCTTAGCGGCAGGGCCTAATGAAAAACTGTTTTTT

J: TRBJ2-7
V: TRBV2
D: .
size: .
CDR3: CASTNDRIGEQYF
DNA: TGTGCCAGCACCAATGACAGGATTGGCGAGCAGTACTTC

J: TRBJ1-5
V: TRBV19
D: TRBD1
size: .
CDR3: CASSRDRVRHF
DNA: TGTGCCAGTAGTAGGGACAGGGTTCGGCATTTT

J: TRBJ2-5
V: TRBV28
D: TRBD1
size: .
CDR3: CASVSGGSQETQYF
DNA: TGTGCCAGCGTCTCAGGGGGAAGCCAAGAGACCCAGTACTTC

J: TRBJ1-6
V: TRBV2
D: TRBD1
size: .
CDR3: CASSEGQGDNSPLHF
DNA: TGTGCCAGCAGTGAGGGACAGGGTGATAATTCACCCCTCCACTTT

J: TRBJ1-2
V: TRBV28
D: .
size: .
CDR3: CATLARTTNYGYTF
DNA: TGTGCCACCCTAGCCCGAACGACCAACTATGGCTACACCTTC

J: TRBJ2-7
V: TRBV7-8
D: .
size: .
CDR3: CASSLVTNYEQYF
DNA: TGTGCCAGCAGCTTAGTGACAAACTACGAGCAGTACTTC

J: TRBJ1-3
V: TRBV28
D: .
size: .
CDR3: CASRQQGLAGNTIYF
DNA: TGTGCCAGCAGACAACAGGGCTTAGCGGGAAACACCATATATTTT

J: TRBJ2-5
V: TRBV10-3
D: TRBD2
size: .
CDR3: CAISGGRVQETQYF
DNA: TGTGCCATCAGTGGCGGGAGGGTACAAGAGACCCAGTACTTC

J: TRBJ2-3
V: TRBV28
D: TRBD1
size: .
CDR3: CASSLSRDRGYVDTQYF
DNA: TGTGCCAGCAGTTTATCTCGGGACAGGGGGTATGTAGATACGCAGTATTTT

J: TRBJ2-1
V: TRBV5-1
D: TRBD2
size: .
CDR3: CASSFGLGGDEQFF
DNA: TGCGCCAGCAGCTTTGGACTAGGTGGGGATGAGCAGTTCTTC

J: TRBJ1-6
V: TRBV19
D: TRBD1
size: .
CDR3: CASSITGGNSPLHF
DNA: TGTGCCAGTAGTATTACAGGGGGCAATTCACCCCTCCACTTT

J: TRBJ1-3
V: TRBV6-6
D: .
size: once
CDR3: CASREPTGNTIYF
DNA: TGTGCCAGCAGAGAGCCGACGGGAAACACCATATATTTT

J: TRBJ1-6
V: TRBV11-1
D: .
size: .
CDR3: CASSLGGSTYNSPLHF
DNA: TGTGCCAGCAGCTTAGGGGGATCCACCTATAATTCACCCCTCCACTTT

J: TRBJ1-6
V: TRBV19
D: .
size: .
CDR3: CASSIGRDHSPLHF
DNA: TGTGCCAGTAGTATAGGACGGGACCATTCACCCCTCCACTTT

J: TRBJ2-5
V: TRBV6-5
D: TRBD1
size: .
CDR3: CASSYSPGQGRETQYF
DNA: TGTGCCAGCAGTTACTCTCCTGGACAGGGTAGAGAGACCCAGTACTTC

J: TRBJ2-7
V: TRBV21-1
D: .
size: .
CDR3: CASTGGVSYEQYF
DNA: TGTGCCAGCACCGGGGGTGTCTCCTACGAGCAGTACTTC

J: TRBJ2-7
V: TRBV2
D: .
size: .
CDR3: CASSESRAGLREQYF
DNA: TGTGCCAGCAGTGAATCCCGTGCGGGGCTACGTGAGCAGTACTTC

J: TRBJ2-2
V: TRBV27
D: .
size: .
CDR3: CASSFGANTGELFF
DNA: TGTGCCAGCAGTTTTGGAGCGAACACCGGGGAGCTGTTTTTT